This record concerns one TCR beta chain sequence. Its antigen is unidentified. This PCR relied on a set of 60 Vbeta primers and 13 Jbeta primers. Clones were sequenced by immunoSEQ multiplex PCR, and TCRdb holds only the in-frame ones, with some missing. This table holds over 80,000 clones, roughly 74% found once. The sample belongs to a study of cytomegalovirus exposure and HLA in healthy donors. Germline V gives CDR1 SGDLS, CDR2 YYNGEE. The CDR3 consists of 14 residues. Trimming removed 4 bases from V and 6 bases from J, with 15 bases in between. General observations from the study: Most subjects had HLA-A and HLA-B alleles reportedly predicted accurately by TCR beta sequences.

This TCR was sampled from a woman aged 65 to 85 in good health and CMV-seropositive. Sequencing was performed on PBMCs. This sequence joins TRBV9 and TRBJ2-3; D not resolved. CDR3 loop: CASSLTAGGDTQYF. The CDR3 region has the DNA TGTGCCAGCAGCTTAACGGCAGGTGGGGATACGCAGTATTTT.